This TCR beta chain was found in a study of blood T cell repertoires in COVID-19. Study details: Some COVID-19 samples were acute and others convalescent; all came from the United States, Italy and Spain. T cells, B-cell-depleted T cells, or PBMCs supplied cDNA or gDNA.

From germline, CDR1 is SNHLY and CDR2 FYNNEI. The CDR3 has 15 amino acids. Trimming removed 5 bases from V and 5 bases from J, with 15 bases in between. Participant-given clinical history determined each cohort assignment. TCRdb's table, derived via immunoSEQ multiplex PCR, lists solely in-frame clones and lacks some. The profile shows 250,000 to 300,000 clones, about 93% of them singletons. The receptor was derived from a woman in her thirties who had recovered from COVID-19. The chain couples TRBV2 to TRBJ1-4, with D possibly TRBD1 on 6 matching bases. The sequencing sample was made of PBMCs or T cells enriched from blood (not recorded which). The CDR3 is CASSILQGMNEKLFF. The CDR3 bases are TGTGCCAGCAGTATTCTACAGGGCATGAATGAAAAACTGTTTTTT.